What follows are 20 T cell receptor beta chains derived from one specimen sequenced in a study of early T cells in non-severe SARS-CoV-2 infection. TCRdb ran MiXCR on the 5' RACE reads and lists one entry per CDR3 protein. The sample shows about 55,000 distinct CDR3 sequences, more than 12% of them seen only once. Specimen: whole blood, collected at baseline. These TCRs come from an adult who was a healthcare worker with PCR-confirmed SARS-CoV-2 infection or an uninfected control (not recorded which).

This chain joins TRBV6-5 and TRBJ2-1; 10 bases map to TRBD2. With 7 bases clipped from V and 1 base from J, the junction kept 7 bases outside the gene matches. Germline V gives CDR1 MNHEY, CDR2 SVGAGI. The CDR3 consists of 16 residues. CDR3 DNA: TGTGCCAGCAAACTAGCGGGGACGAATTCCTACAATGAGCAGTTCTTC. This gives the protein CASKLAGTNSYNEQFF.

The V and J genes are TRBV11-2 and TRBJ2-1, with D tentatively TRBD1 or TRBD2 (5 bases each). V was shortened by 3 bases and J by 10 bases, with 10 bases between the two germline ends. Looked up from germline, CDR1 is SGHAT and CDR2 is FQNNGV. CDR3 length equals 12 residues. CDR3: CASSLRWDEQFF. CDR3 bases: TGTGCCAGCAGCTTGAGATGGGACGAGCAGTTCTTC.

V and J are TRBV3-2 and TRBJ2-7. TRBV3-2 corresponds to a pseudogene. This CDR3 region has 15 residues. DNA of the CDR3: TGTGCCAGCAGCCAAGCGACACCGATCTCCTACGAGCAGTACTTC. Protein product: CASSQATPISYEQYF.

V gene TRBV30 combines with J gene TRBJ1-2; D not certain. CDR3 size: 11 residues. Trimming shortened V by 4 bases and J by 6 bases, and 9 bases separated the two germline ends. Germline V gives CDR1 GTSNPN, CDR2 SVGIG (reference sequence). In nucleotides, the CDR3 is TGTGCCTGGACCGGGCTGAATGGCTACACCTTC. Encoded protein: CAWTGLNGYTF.

This clonotype has only a few counts. V gene TRBV2 combines with J gene TRBJ2-2; the match to TRBD1 covers 9 bases. The J segment lost 6 bases and the V segment lost 6 bases, leaving 5 bases of the junction unmatched. Germline V gene sequence: CDR1 SNHLY, CDR2 FYNNEI. The CDR3 contains 14 residues. The CDR3 DNA reads TGTGCCAGCAGCGGGACAGGGCAAGCCGGGGAGCTGTTTTTT. Its translation: CASSGTGQAGELFF.

In its sample, this clonotype was seen a few times. J is TRBJ2-2 and V is TRBV7-3; 12 positions agree with TRBD1. CDR3 size: 18 residues. After removal of 1 base from V and 5 bases from J, the junction contained 8 bases not matched to a gene. Germline V CDR1 and CDR2: SGHTA, FQGTGA. This CDR3 is CASSLKTGDRGRTGELFF. CDR3 coding DNA: TGTGCCAGCAGCTTAAAAACCGGGGACAGGGGGCGGACCGGGGAGCTGTTTTTT. The complete variable domain, with remaining parts taken from reference TRBV7-3 and TRBJ2-2, reads GAGVSQTPSNKVTEKGKYVELRCDPISGHTALYWYRQSLGQGPEFLIYFQGTGAADDSGLPNDRFFAVRPEGSVSTLKIQRTERGDSAVYLCASSLKTGDRGRTGELFFGEGSRLTVL.

The chain carries TRBV14 and TRBJ2-4; tentatively, D is TRBD1 (5 bases). There are 15 residues in the CDR3. Germline V gene sequence: CDR1 SGHDN, CDR2 FVKESK. The ends were cut back, 4 bases at V and 1 base at J, with 11 bases in the middle. The CDR3 sequence: CASSRDSLAKNIQYF. As DNA, the CDR3 is TGTGCCAGCAGCCGAGACAGCCTGGCCAAAAACATTCAGTACTTC.

The sample holds a few counts of this clonotype. The chain links TRBV11-2 to TRBJ2-7; 16 bases agree with TRBD2. The CDR3 covers 22 residues. Trimming took 5 bases from V and 4 from J; bases not matched to a gene: 23. Per germline, CDR1 SGHAT and CDR2 FQNNGV. The CDR3, as DNA: TGTGCCAGCAGCGAGGGGACTAGCGGGAGGGCCTTCATACAGAGACGCCCTTACGAGCAGTACTTC. Protein: CASSEGTSGRAFIQRRPYEQYF.

The J gene is TRBJ2-2, the V gene TRBV7-2, with 8 nucleotides matching TRBD2. Losses at the gene ends were 4 bases for V and 1 base for J; bases not matched to a gene: 2. CDR3 length equals 15 residues. Germline V gene sequence: CDR1 SGHTA, CDR2 FQGNSA. CDR3: CASSSSGLNTGELFF. CDR3 bases: TGTGCCAGCAGCTCTAGCGGGCTGAACACCGGGGAGCTGTTTTTT.

This clonotype was counted a few times. J is TRBJ1-1 and V is TRBV11-2; D call uncertain. Deletions cut 1 base from V and 4 bases from J, with 10 bases between. The CDR3 has 14 residues. The germline V gene has CDR1 SGHAT and CDR2 FQNNGV. The CDR3 coding sequence is TGTGCCAGCAGCTTAGTTTACGTGGGCACTGAAGCTTTCTTT. It translates to CASSLVYVGTEAFF. Complete variable domain (other parts from reference TRBV11-2 and TRBJ1-1): EAGVAQSPRYKIIEKRQSVAFWCNPISGHATLYWYQQILGQGPKLLIQFQNNGVVDDSQLPKDRFSAERLKGVDSTLKIQPAKLEDSAVYLCASSLVYVGTEAFFGQGTRLTVV.

This clonotype was seen a few times. V gene TRBV15 combines with J gene TRBJ2-7, with D uncertain. V was cut by 8 bases and J by 0 bases, with 11 bases left in between. The CDR3 sequence is 13 residues long. Germline V CDR1 and CDR2: LNHNV, YYDKDF (reference sequence). The CDR3 region is CATSTPFSYEQYF. In nucleotides, the CDR3 is TGTGCCACCTCCACCCCCTTCTCCTACGAGCAGTACTTC.

This chain joins TRBV20-1 and TRBJ1-6; D unresolved. CDR3 length equals 14 residues. In germline, CDR1 is DFQATT, CDR2 SNEGSKA (reference sequence). V was cut by 2 bases and J by 9 bases, with 14 bases left in between. CDR3: CSARPALNSSPLHF. CDR3 DNA sequence: TGCAGTGCTAGACCCGCCTTGAATAGTTCACCCCTCCACTTT.

The chain has TRBV2 and TRBJ2-7; D gene ambiguous. V lost 5 bases and J 5 bases, leaving 7 bases between the germline ends. CDR1 SNHLY and CDR2 FYNNEI come from the germline V gene. CDR3 length: 11 amino acids. In nucleotides, the CDR3 is TGTGCCAGCAGTTACAGCGACGAGCAGTACTTC. This gives the protein CASSYSDEQYF.

This clonotype was observed a handful of times. The CDR3 DNA reads TGTGCCAGCAGCGTGCGAGGGACCGGGGAGCTGTTTTTT. Translation gives CASSVRGTGELFF. V usage is TRBV9 and J usage is TRBJ2-2; tentative D call: TRBD2 (5 bases). The CDR3 spans 13 residues. The ends were cut back, 2 bases at V and 5 bases at J, with 7 bases in the middle. Per the germline V gene, CDR1 is SGDLS and CDR2 is YYNGEE.

V is TRBV3-1 and J is TRBJ2-2; D remains ambiguous. This CDR3 has 16 amino acids. Trimming left V 4 bases short and J 8 bases short, with 20 bases between. Germline assignment: CDR1 LGHDT and CDR2 YNNKEL (reference sequence). The CDR3 is CASSPPGRPTKGELFF. CDR3 coding DNA: TGTGCCAGCAGCCCACCCGGGCGTCCAACTAAAGGGGAGCTGTTTTTT.

This clonotype was counted only a few times. The CDR3 reads CASTMGDSNQPQHF. The CDR3 nucleotides are TGTGCCAGCACCATGGGGGATAGCAATCAGCCCCAGCATTTT. This chain links TRBV6-2 or TRBV6-3 with TRBJ1-5; perhaps TRBD1 as D (5 bases). Trimming cost V 7 bases and J 0 bases, with 10 bases left between them. This CDR3 region has 14 residues. Germline loops: CDR1 MNHEY, CDR2 SVGEGT.

At least ten counts were recorded for this clonotype. The chain joins TRBV6-6 to TRBJ1-4, with D maybe TRBD1 (5 bases). Germline V lookup: CDR1 MNHNY, CDR2 SVGAGI (reference sequence). The ends were cut back, 10 bases at V and 8 bases at J, with 17 bases in the middle. The CDR3 consists of 13 residues. The CDR3 here is CATEGPIGEKLFF. CDR3 coding DNA: TGTGCCACCGAGGGGCCGATTGGGGAAAAACTGTTTTTT.

The J gene is TRBJ2-1, the V gene TRBV5-1, with D perhaps matching TRBD2 (6 bases). The germline V and J ends were trimmed by 0 bases and 8 bases, with 12 bases remaining between them. There are 14 residues in the CDR3. Germline loops: CDR1 SGHRS, CDR2 YFSETQ. The CDR3 protein is CASSLGLVLDEQFF. CDR3 DNA: TGCGCCAGCAGCTTGGGACTAGTATTAGATGAGCAGTTCTTC.

This clonotype was counted a few times. The V call is TRBV29-1, the J call TRBJ2-4; possible D gene TRBD1, 5 bases. Between the trimmed V and J ends, which lost 4 bases and 3 bases, there was a span of 10 bases. In germline, CDR1 is SQVTM, CDR2 ANQGSEA. The CDR3 spans 13 residues. Here the CDR3 DNA reads TGCAGCGTTGGGGGCCATGACAAAAACATTCAGTACTTC. Translation gives CSVGGHDKNIQYF.

In this sample, this clonotype turned up many times. The genes are TRBV29-1 and TRBJ1-1; D is uncertain. V was shortened by 2 bases and J by 0 bases, with 7 bases between the two germline ends. The CDR3 has 13 amino acids. Germline V lookup: CDR1 SQVTM, CDR2 ANQGSEA. Here the CDR3 reads CSVERRLNTEAFF. The CDR3 DNA is TGCAGCGTTGAACGCCGGTTGAACACTGAAGCTTTCTTT.